This T cell receptor (beta chain) was recorded in a study of T cell responses to AZD1222 COVID-19 vaccine. Study conclusions and caveats: After the peak T cell response, and only then, were repertoires sampled.

Only in-frame clones appear in the TCRdb table, and some are missing; sequencing was by immunoSEQ multiplex PCR. This sample carries about 97,000 clones, more than 70% of them seen once, and the ten largest clones take 2.5% to 3.5%. The CDR3 length is 14 residues. The J segment lost 2 bases and the V segment lost 7 bases, leaving 6 bases of the junction unmatched. Germline CDR1 and CDR2: SGHAT and FQNNGV. Regarding this clone: Its antigen is not identified.

The source material was peripheral blood, sampled on day 0 of AZD1222 vaccination. The chain recombines TRBV11-2 with TRBJ1-1; TRBD1 agrees at 8 bases. This sequence originates from an adult in good health. The CDR3 loop is CASTLTGVNTEAFF. CDR3 DNA: TGTGCCAGCACGCTGACAGGGGTTAACACTGAAGCTTTCTTT.